This T cell receptor beta chain was documented in a study of blood T cells in healthy people across ages. Germline CDR1 SGHDT, CDR2 YYEEEE. V lost 4 bases and J 5 bases, leaving 14 bases between the germline ends. The CDR3 spans 14 residues. The total RNA that was extracted per sample amounted to at least 6 micrograms. With a J-beta primer mix and a sample-barcoded 5' primer, a second PCR ran roughly 6 to 12 cycles. Each CDR3 protein is one row after TCRdb ran MiXCR on the 5' RACE reads. The sample lists over 950,000 distinct CDR3 sequences; about 53% were seen once. This sequence originates from a woman aged 55 to 70 in good health. The specimen sequenced was blood. The chain recombines TRBV5-6 with TRBJ2-3; a weak D match, TRBD1 (6 bases). The CDR3, as DNA: TGTGCCAGCAGCCCGACAGGATTCGGAGATACGCAGTATTTT. Translating it yields CASSPTGFGDTQYF.